These 16 T cell receptor beta chains came from one sample sequenced in a study of chemoradiotherapy in HPV16-positive cancers. The data were produced by immunoSEQ multiplex PCR, yet TCRdb's version contains in-frame clones alone and is incomplete. The sample shows approximately 12,000 clones, about 81% of them seen only once. Sampling was done from a patient who underwent chemoradiotherapy. Receptors were obtained from a human donor with HPV-associated anogenital cancer.

The CDR3 region has the DNA TGCGCCAGCAGCAGGGACAGGGGGCCTGGAAACACCATATATTTT. The encoded protein is CASSRDRGPGNTIYF. This chain uses TRBV5-1 with TRBJ1-3, with TRBD1 identical over 12 bases. Germline values: CDR1 SGHRS, CDR2 YFSETQ. The CDR3 contains 15 residues. The trim removed 4 bases at V and 2 bases at J, leaving 1 base unmatched.

V gene TRBV28 combines with J gene TRBJ2-3, with D perhaps matching TRBD1 or TRBD2 (7 bases each). The germline V gene has CDR1 MDHEN and CDR2 SYDVKM. The CDR3 consists of 14 residues. Deletions cut 10 bases from V and 7 bases from J, with 21 bases between. The CDR3 DNA reads TGTGCCACCACGCCAGGGGGGGCATCGAATACGCAGTATTTT. As protein: CATTPGGASNTQYF.

The chain carries TRBV27 and TRBJ1-5, with D hard to call. The germline V and J ends were trimmed by 6 bases and 5 bases, with 11 bases remaining between them. Looked up from germline, CDR1 is MNHEY and CDR2 is SMNVEV (reference sequence). The CDR3 has 13 residues. CDR3 loop: CASSLRIYQPQHF. Here the CDR3 DNA reads TGTGCCAGCAGCTTACGAATTTATCAGCCCCAGCATTTT.

The chain combines TRBV4-3 with TRBJ2-7; D possibly corresponds to TRBD1 (6 bases). Trimming shortened V by 1 base and J by 3 bases, and 13 bases separated the two germline ends. The CDR3 is 15 residues long. Germline CDR1 is LGHNA and CDR2 is YSLEER. The CDR3 reads CASSQGLGQDYEQYF. Here the CDR3 DNA reads TGCGCCAGCAGCCAAGGATTGGGACAAGACTACGAGCAGTACTTC.

The chain is built from TRBV6-1 and TRBJ1-5; D uncertain. There are 16 residues in the CDR3. Trimming shortened V by 1 base and J by 1 base, and 11 bases separated the two germline ends. Per the germline V gene, CDR1 is MNHNS and CDR2 is SASEGT. This chain's CDR3 is CASSEEGPLSNQPQHF. In nucleotides, the CDR3 is TGTGCCAGCAGTGAAGAAGGGCCCCTCAGCAATCAGCCCCAGCATTTT.

The V call is TRBV11-2, the J call TRBJ2-7; D may match TRBD1 or TRBD2 (6 bases each). The CDR3 totals 15 residues. V was shortened by 1 base and J by 5 bases, with 15 bases between the two germline ends. The germline CDR1 and CDR2 sequences are SGHAT and FQNNGV. CDR3 bases: TGTGCCAGCAGCTTAGGAGGGGGGTGGGCAGACGAGCAGTACTTC. Translation gives CASSLGGGWADEQYF.

The V call is TRBV9, the J call TRBJ2-3, with 8 bases matching TRBD2. Germline-derived CDR1 and CDR2 are SGDLS and YYNGEE. CDR3 length: 15 amino acids. J lost 3 bases, V lost 4 bases, and 7 bases had no gene match. CDR3 loop: CASSSRGGGTDTQYF. CDR3 sequence (DNA): TGTGCCAGCAGCTCACGGGGGGGCGGGACAGATACGCAGTATTTT.

The chain joins TRBV27 to TRBJ2-6; TRBD2 matches at 7 bases. The CDR3 length is 17 residues. With V trimmed by 1 base and J by 0 bases, 3 bases remained unmatched. Germline CDR1 and CDR2: MNHEY and SMNVEV (reference sequence). For the CDR3, the DNA is TGTGCCAGCAGTTTATTAAGCGGGGTCTCTGGGGCCAACGTCCTGACTTTC. Translated: CASSLLSGVSGANVLTF. The variable domain in full, with the rest retrieved from reference TRBV27 and TRBJ2-6, is EAQVTQNPRYLITVTGKKLTVTCSQNMNHEYMSWYRQDPGLGLRQIYYSMNVEVTDKGDVPEGYKVSRKEKRNFPLILESPSPNQTSLYFCASSLLSGVSGANVLTFGAGSRLTVL.

The chain links TRBV12-2 to TRBJ2-1; the table's D call TRBD1 went unverified against the DNA. TRBV12-2 is a pseudogene locus. This CDR3 has 13 amino acids. CDR3 residues: CASRSEQGKGQFF. In DNA, the CDR3 is TGTGCAAGTCGCTCAGAACAGGGCAAGGGGCAGTTCTTC.

The chain joins TRBV2 to TRBJ2-1; D gene uncertain. Trimming cost V 3 bases and J 4 bases, with 4 bases left between them. CDR1 SNHLY and CDR2 FYNNEI come from the germline V gene. This CDR3 is built from 12 residues. The CDR3 region has the DNA TGTGCCAGCAGTGACGGGTACAATGAGCAGTTCTTC. It encodes CASSDGYNEQFF.

The chain links TRBV5-4 to TRBJ1-1, with no clear D. The CDR3 extends over 15 amino acids. Germline V lookup: CDR1 SGHNT, CDR2 YYREEE (reference sequence). V lost 2 bases and J lost 0, with 11 bases in between. CDR3 in amino acids: CASSFFGGMNTEAFF. The CDR3, as DNA: TGTGCCAGCAGCTTTTTTGGCGGCATGAACACTGAAGCTTTCTTT. The variable domain in full, completed from reference TRBV5-4 and TRBJ1-1, reads ETGVTQSPTHLIKTRGQQVTLRCSSQSGHNTVSWYQQALGQGPQFIFQYYREEENGRGNFPPRFSGLQFPNYSSELNVNALELDDSALYLCASSFFGGMNTEAFFGQGTRLTVV.

Only a few counts were recorded for this clone. V gene TRBV7-2 combines with J gene TRBJ2-7, with 9 bases identical to TRBD2. Trimming at V came to 3 bases and at J to 6 bases, leaving 9 bases not matched to a gene. Germline assignment: CDR1 SGHTA and CDR2 FQGNSA. CDR3 length: 15 residues. CDR3 coding DNA: TGTGCCAGCAGCTTCTTAGCGGGGGAGTCGGCCGAGCAGTACTTC. Amino acids: CASSFLAGESAEQYF.

V is TRBV30 and J is TRBJ1-6; D ambiguous. The CDR3 sequence is 11 residues long. The V gene's germline CDR1 is GTSNPN and CDR2 SVGIG (reference sequence). Trimming removed 3 bases from V and 10 bases from J, with 7 bases in between. CDR3: CAWRKRSPLHF. DNA of the CDR3: TGTGCCTGGAGGAAGAGGTCACCCCTCCACTTT.

This clone came up once. V gene TRBV4-3 combines with J gene TRBJ2-3, with D uncertain. The length of the CDR3 is 16 residues. Trimming left V 4 bases short and J 0 bases short, with 14 bases between. Germline values: CDR1 LGHNA, CDR2 YSLEER. CDR3 loop: CASSRKPDPSTDTQYF. The DNA for the CDR3 is TGCGCCAGCAGCCGGAAGCCGGACCCTAGCACAGATACGCAGTATTTT.

The chain employs TRBV9 and TRBJ2-5, with D perhaps TRBD1 or TRBD2 (5 bases each). CDR1 SGDLS and CDR2 YYNGEE come from the germline V gene. V was shortened by 4 bases and J by 5 bases, with 15 bases between the two germline ends. The CDR3 has 14 amino acids. The CDR3 here is CASSPRRGEETQYF. The CDR3 coding sequence is TGTGCCAGCAGCCCTCGACGGGGCGAGGAGACCCAGTACTTC.

V gene TRBV7-9 combines with J gene TRBJ1-1; no clear D. CDR1 and CDR2 from the germline V gene are SEHNR and FQNEAQ (reference sequence). This CDR3 has 14 amino acids. V was trimmed by 4 bases and J by 4 bases, leaving 13 bases between them. The CDR3 coding sequence is TGTGCCAGCAGCTCCTCGACACGGATCACTGAAGCTTTCTTT. Translating gives CASSSSTRITEAFF.